This TCR beta chain originates from a study of neurological immune-mediated disorders. V was pared by 3 bases and J by 5 bases, with 14 bases between. The CDR3 runs to 14 residues. Germline V lookup: CDR1 SGHTA, CDR2 FQGNSA. This clonotype was recorded many times. Its antigen is undetermined. The study's findings and limits: Any association between clinical or MRI features and the multiple sclerosis repertoire cluster was absent. HTLV-1-associated myelopathy displayed the greatest TCR clonal expansion, and multiple sclerosis exhibited the smallest, lower than that of healthy controls. None of the CDR3 amino acid sequences found in expanded clones was shared across subjects. This suggests that the TCR-beta repertoires were private in all groups.

Time point given: longitudinal time-point 3. TCRdb recomputed calls from the 5' RACE reads with MiXCR, one row per CDR3 protein. The data contain about 81,000 distinct CDR3 sequences, 4.3% of them singletons. Specimen: PBMCs. The J gene is TRBJ2-7, the V gene TRBV7-2; the D is unclear. The sequence was collected from a woman aged 55-70 years with multiple sclerosis. CDR3 bases: TGTGCCAGCAGCTTTTTGAGGCGAAATAACGAGCAGTACTTC. This translates into CASSFLRRNNEQYF.